Below, one T cell receptor beta chain is given with its context. The sample belongs to a study of cytomegalovirus exposure and HLA in healthy donors. Germline loops: CDR1 ENHRY, CDR2 SYGVKD. Trimming left V 10 bases short and J 0 bases short, with 21 bases between. The CDR3 is made up of 16 amino acids. The PCR was carried out with 60 Vbeta primers and 13 Jbeta primers. Sequenced by immunoSEQ multiplex PCR; TCRdb stores in-frame clones only, minus some. Of about 280,000 clones detected, around nine tenths appear once; the ten largest clones hold roughly 2%. The chain recombines TRBV10-3 with TRBJ1-1; D call uncertain. The source material was PBMCs. The TCR sequence derives from a young woman in good health and CMV-seronegative. DNA for the CDR3: TGTGCCACCTTCCCGTCCCTCGTACTTATGAACACTGAAGCTTTCTTT. Amino acid sequence: CATFPSLVLMNTEAFF.